These 11 T cell receptor beta chains share one sample of origin, sequenced in a study of T cell responses to AZD1222 COVID-19 vaccine. Assay: immunoSEQ multiplex PCR; the TCRdb copy retains only in-frame clones and omits some. The sample lists 100,000 to 150,000 clones, 80% to 90% seen once, with 20% to 25% in the top ten. The sequenced sample was peripheral blood, obtained on day 0 of AZD1222 vaccination. The receptors originated from an adult in good health.

This sequence joins TRBV2 and TRBJ2-2; 9 bases agree with TRBD1. V shed 6 bases, J shed 6 bases, and the junction held 11 bases outside the gene matches. CDR1 is SNHLY and CDR2 is FYNNEI in the germline V gene. The CDR3 runs to 16 residues. This CDR3 reads CASRTRTGAFPGELFF. The DNA of the CDR3 is TGTGCCAGCAGGACGCGGACAGGGGCCTTTCCCGGGGAGCTGTTTTTT.

In this sample, this clone turned up a few times. The chain combines TRBV2 with TRBJ2-2; 9 positions match TRBD1. Germline V gene sequence: CDR1 SNHLY, CDR2 FYNNEI. Losses at the gene ends were 11 bases for V and 5 bases for J; bases not matched to a gene: 9. The CDR3 consists of 14 residues. The CDR3 region has the DNA TGTGCCTCCGTACAGGGGGCAGGTACCGGGGAGCTGTTTTTT. It encodes CASVQGAGTGELFF.

The chain has TRBV6-4 and TRBJ1-1, with 12 bases that match TRBD1. V was clipped by 9 bases and J by 4 bases; unmatched bases: 3. The CDR3 is 13 residues long. Germline CDR1 reads MRHNA; CDR2 reads SNTAGT. The CDR3 protein is CASRGQGATEAFF. CDR3 in DNA: TGTGCCAGTCGGGGACAGGGGGCCACTGAAGCTTTCTTT.

The V and J genes are TRBV3-1 (or the pseudogene TRBV3-2) and TRBJ2-3; 10 bases are shared with TRBD2. The CDR3 sequence is 15 residues long. Per germline, CDR1 LGHDT and CDR2 YNNKEL (reference sequence). Trimming removed 8 bases from V and 2 bases from J; junction bases left unmatched: 7. The CDR3 DNA sequence: TGTGCCAGCCGGTCAGCGGGGGGGCTCACAGATACGCAGTATTTT. Its translation is CASRSAGGLTDTQYF.

This clone was picked up one time. This chain links TRBV20-1 with TRBJ1-5; 7 bases map to TRBD1. The V segment lost 3 bases and the J segment 0 bases; nucleotides outside the gene matches: 5. Germline V gene sequence: CDR1 DFQATT, CDR2 SNEGSKA (reference sequence). The CDR3 totals 15 residues. CDR3 protein: CSASTGVNSNQPQHF. Written as DNA, the CDR3 is TGCAGTGCTAGTACAGGGGTAAATAGCAATCAGCCCCAGCATTTT.

The chain employs TRBV21-1 and TRBJ1-6. TRBV21-1 is marked as a pseudogene. This CDR3 spans 16 amino acids. The DNA of the CDR3 is TGTGCCAGCAGCAGCTCCTGGCGGGGGGGTTGCTCACCCCTCCACTTT. It specifies CASSSSWRGGCSPLHF.

The chain uses TRBV9 and TRBJ2-5; 9 bases are a match to TRBD2. This CDR3 is built from 15 residues. CDR1 and CDR2 (germline): SGDLS, YYNGEE. Trimming removed 0 bases from V and 5 bases from J; junction bases left unmatched: 5. The chain's CDR3 is CASSVGASGKETQYF. The CDR3 DNA reads as TGTGCCAGCAGCGTAGGGGCTAGCGGGAAGGAGACCCAGTACTTC.

J is TRBJ1-1 and V is TRBV2; D is ambiguous. Looked up from germline, CDR1 is SNHLY and CDR2 is FYNNEI. Deletions cut 8 bases from V and 5 bases from J, with 18 bases between. The CDR3 extends over 14 amino acids. The CDR3 bases are TGTGCCAGCTTCAGGAGCGAGTCCGGTACTGAAGCTTTCTTT. This codes for CASFRSESGTEAFF.

This rearrangement joins TRBV29-1 to TRBJ1-3; TRBD1 aligns across 9 bases. Per the germline V gene, CDR1 is SQVTM and CDR2 is ANQGSEA. V lost 4 bases and J lost 1; bases outside the gene matches: 2. CDR3 length: 14 amino acids. The CDR3 nucleotides read TGCAGCGTTGGGGACAGGGCGTCTGGAAACACCATATATTTT. It encodes CSVGDRASGNTIYF.

This clone was picked up a small number of times. The chain couples TRBV7-2 to TRBJ2-2; D gene ambiguous. This CDR3 region has 14 residues. From germline, CDR1 is SGHTA and CDR2 FQGNSA. The V and J ends lost 4 bases and 6 bases respectively, with 12 bases between them. The CDR3 spells CASSSPMRPGELFF. The CDR3 nucleotides are TGTGCCAGCAGCTCCCCTATGCGTCCCGGGGAGCTGTTTTTT.

This clone was seen only a few times. The chain couples TRBV7-9 to TRBJ2-7; D perhaps matches TRBD1 (6 bases). The CDR3 consists of 13 residues. CDR1 is SEHNR and CDR2 is FQNEAQ in the germline V gene (reference sequence). The V and J ends lost 3 bases and 4 bases respectively, with 10 bases between them. The CDR3 region is CASSFSRGYEQYF. The CDR3 DNA reads as TGTGCCAGCAGCTTCTCGAGGGGGTACGAGCAGTACTTC.